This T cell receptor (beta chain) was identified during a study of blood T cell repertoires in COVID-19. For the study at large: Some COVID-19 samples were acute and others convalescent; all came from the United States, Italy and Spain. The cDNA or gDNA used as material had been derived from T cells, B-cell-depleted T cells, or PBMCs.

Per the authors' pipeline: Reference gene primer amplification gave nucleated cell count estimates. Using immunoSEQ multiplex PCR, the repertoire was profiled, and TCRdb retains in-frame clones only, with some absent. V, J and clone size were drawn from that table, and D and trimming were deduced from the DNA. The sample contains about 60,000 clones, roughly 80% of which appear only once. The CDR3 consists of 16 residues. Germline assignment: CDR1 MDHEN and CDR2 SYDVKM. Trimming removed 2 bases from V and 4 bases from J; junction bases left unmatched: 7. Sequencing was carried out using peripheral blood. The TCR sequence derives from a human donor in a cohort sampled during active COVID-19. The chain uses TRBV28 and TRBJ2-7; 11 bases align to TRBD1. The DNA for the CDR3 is TGTGCCAGCAGTTTAACCGGGACAGGGGGGAGGTACGAGCAGTACTTC. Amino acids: CASSLTGTGGRYEQYF. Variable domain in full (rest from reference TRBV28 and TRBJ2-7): DVKVTQSSRYLVKRTGEKVFLECVQDMDHENMFWYRQDPGLGLRLIYFSYDVKMKEKGDIPEGYSVSREKKERFSLILESASTNQTSMYLCASSLTGTGGRYEQYFGPGTRLTVT.